Following are 19 T cell receptor beta chains from one sample sequenced in a study of T cell responses to AZD1222 COVID-19 vaccine. Some clones are missing from TCRdb's copy, which holds only in-frame ones; the method was immunoSEQ multiplex PCR. This sample has 150,000 to 200,000 clones, with 80% to 95% found just once. The sequencing here drew on peripheral blood, taken on day 0 of AZD1222 vaccination. The receptors here all came from an adult in good health.

This chain links TRBV27 with TRBJ2-7; a possible D gene is TRBD2 (7 bases). This CDR3 is 14 amino acids long. CDR1 and CDR2 from the germline V gene are MNHEY and SMNVEV (reference sequence). The V end was cut by 6 bases, the J end by 7 bases, with 19 bases between. The CDR3 bases are TGTGCCAGCAGGCCTGGACCGGGGGGCTATGAGCAGTACTTC. It translates to CASRPGPGGYEQYF.

This clone appeared a few times. V gene TRBV18 combines with J gene TRBJ2-5; D uncertain. Trimming stripped 6 bases from V and 5 bases from J, with 16 bases between. Germline V gene sequence: CDR1 KGHSH, CDR2 LQKENI. This CDR3 is built from 14 residues. CDR3 nucleotides: TGTGCCAGCTCCCCCTCTGTCACGAGGGAGACCCAGTACTTC. It encodes CASSPSVTRETQYF. The full variable domain, with the rest looked up from reference TRBV18 and TRBJ2-5, is NAGVMQNPRHLVRRRGQEARLRCSPMKGHSHVYWYRQLPEEGLKFMVYLQKENIIDESGMPKERFSAEFPKEGPSILRIQQVVRGDSAAYFCASSPSVTRETQYFGPGTRLLVL.

The J gene is TRBJ2-2, the V gene TRBV11-3; D not resolved. V lost 5 bases to trimming and J lost 2 bases, with 6 bases between them. This CDR3 has 13 amino acids. Germline V gene data show CDR1 as SGHNT and CDR2 as YENEEA. Written as DNA, the CDR3 is TGTGCCAGCAGCCGTGATAACACCGGGGAGCTGTTTTTT. Its translation is CASSRDNTGELFF.

The CDR3 DNA reads as TGTGCCAGCAGCTTAGTTGCGACCAGAGAAGAGACCCAGTACTTC. Its translation: CASSLVATREETQYF. The rearrangement uses TRBV7-7 and TRBJ2-5; D is uncertain. CDR1 SSHAT and CDR2 FNYEAQ come from the germline V gene (reference sequence). V shed 1 base and J shed 3 bases, with 12 bases lying between them. This CDR3 region has 15 residues.

This rearrangement joins TRBV6-5 to TRBJ2-7; no reliable D call. With 6 bases removed from V and 2 bases from J, the gap between germline ends came to 14 bases. Germline loops: CDR1 MNHEY, CDR2 SVGAGI. The CDR3 is made up of 14 amino acids. The CDR3 spells CASSQRQGPYEQYV. The CDR3 DNA reads TGTGCCAGCAGCCAGAGACAAGGCCCCTACGAGCAGTACGTC.

This clone appeared a few times. The chain is built from TRBV30 and TRBJ1-2; D is unresolved. The germline CDR1 and CDR2 sequences are GTSNPN and SVGIG (reference sequence). The germline V and J ends were trimmed by 7 bases and 8 bases, with 14 bases remaining between them. CDR3 length: 11 amino acids. CDR3 amino acids: CASTGPGGYTF. DNA for the CDR3: TGTGCCTCCACCGGCCCGGGGGGCTACACCTTC.

The chain is built from TRBV12-3 or TRBV12-4 and TRBJ1-1; maybe TRBD1 (5 bases). Trimming stripped 3 bases from V and 1 base from J, with 6 bases between. The CDR3 extends over 13 amino acids. CDR3 nucleotide sequence: TGTGCCAGCAGTTTTGGGGGGAACACTGAAGCTTTCTTT. It encodes CASSFGGNTEAFF.

V usage is TRBV2 and J usage is TRBJ1-4; D is possibly TRBD1 (5 bases). V was clipped by 2 bases and J by 10 bases, with 20 bases between them. CDR1 is SNHLY and CDR2 is FYNNEI in the germline V gene. CDR3 length: 16 amino acids. For the CDR3, the DNA is TGTGCCAGCAGTGAAAGCGAAGGGCAGGGTCTGGGAAAACTGTTTTTT. Protein: CASSESEGQGLGKLFF.

This clone was observed once. The genes are TRBV3-1 (or the pseudogene TRBV3-2) and TRBJ1-5, with 7 bases fitting TRBD1. From germline, CDR1 is LGHDT and CDR2 YNNKEL (reference sequence). This CDR3 contains 17 residues. J was trimmed by 3 bases and V by 1 base; bases with no gene match: 9. The CDR3 here is CASSQVTSDRVNQPQHF. The CDR3 coding sequence is TGTGCCAGCAGCCAAGTCACCAGCGACAGGGTCAATCAGCCCCAGCATTTT.

The gene calls are TRBV19 and TRBJ1-5, with 8 positions matching TRBD1. Trimming at V came to 10 bases and at J to 4 bases, leaving 3 bases not matched to a gene. This CDR3 comprises 12 residues. CDR1 is LNHDA and CDR2 is SQIVND in the germline V gene (reference sequence). The DNA of the CDR3 is TGTGCCACTGGACAGGGTAATCAGCCCCAGCATTTT. This encodes CATGQGNQPQHF. Based on the CDR3 plus reference TRBV19 and TRBJ1-5, the full variable domain is DGGITQSPKYLFRKEGQNVTLSCEQNLNHDAMYWYRQDPGQGLRLIYYSQIVNDFQKGDIAEGYSVSREKKESFPLTVTSAQKNPTAFYLCATGQGNQPQHFGDGTRLSIL.

The chain carries TRBV10-3 and TRBJ1-2; 8 bases are shared with TRBD1. CDR1 is ENHRY, CDR2 SYGVKD, per germline. The length of the CDR3 is 12 residues. The junction had 5 bases not matched to a gene; V was cut back by 10 bases and J by 4 bases. The DNA of the CDR3 is TGTGCCACCTCTCAGGGGGCCTATGGCTACACCTTC. This codes for CATSQGAYGYTF.

The J gene is TRBJ2-1, the V gene TRBV10-3; D is uncertain. The CDR3 is 15 residues long. V was shortened by 1 base and J by 10 bases, with 17 bases between the two germline ends. Germline values: CDR1 ENHRY, CDR2 SYGVKD. The CDR3 region has the DNA TGTGCCATCAGTGAGTTGTGGGATGCCGTCGGCGAGCAGTTCTTC. It yields the protein CAISELWDAVGEQFF.

This chain uses TRBV27 with TRBJ1-6; no firm D call. Germline assignment: CDR1 MNHEY and CDR2 SMNVEV (reference sequence). V was trimmed by 8 bases and J by 5 bases, leaving 10 bases between them. This CDR3 spans 13 amino acids. The CDR3: CASGQVNNSPLHF. The CDR3 coding sequence is TGTGCCAGCGGGCAGGTCAATAATTCACCCCTCCACTTT.

The chain employs TRBV24-1 and TRBJ2-3; 8 bases are shared with TRBD2. V dropped 9 bases and J dropped 1; count of bases not matched to a gene: 5. Germline values: CDR1 KGHDR, CDR2 SFDVKD. This CDR3 comprises 14 residues. This CDR3 is CATGEAGGTDTQYF. The CDR3 DNA reads as TGTGCCACCGGGGAAGCGGGAGGCACAGATACGCAGTATTTT.

This clone was detected only once. J is TRBJ1-1 and V is TRBV28; no definite D call. The CDR3 is made up of 12 amino acids. CDR1 MDHEN and CDR2 SYDVKM come from the germline V gene. Trimming removed 9 bases at V and 4 bases at J, with 12 bases between. The CDR3 DNA follows: TGTGCCAGTTATTTAGGTGGCACTGAAGCTTTCTTT. It encodes CASYLGGTEAFF.

This clone was counted once. The V and J genes are TRBV15 and TRBJ1-5; 8 bases fit TRBD1. After removal of 5 bases from V and 4 bases from J, the junction contained 13 bases not matched to a gene. The CDR3 runs 17 residues. The V gene's germline CDR1 is LNHNV and CDR2 YYDKDF (reference sequence). The chain's CDR3 is CATSGGQGRPENQPQHF. CDR3 nucleotide sequence: TGTGCCACCAGCGGAGGACAGGGACGACCTGAGAATCAGCCCCAGCATTTT.

The chain recombines TRBV5-6 with TRBJ1-2; D is ambiguous. Germline assignment: CDR1 SGHDT and CDR2 YYEEEE. The V and J ends lost 0 bases and 1 base respectively, with 10 bases between them. The CDR3 length is 15 residues. CDR3 sequence: CASSLEMGFNYGYTF. DNA of the CDR3: TGTGCCAGCAGCTTGGAGATGGGATTTAACTATGGCTACACCTTC.

This chain connects TRBV10-3 to TRBJ2-2, with TRBD2 matching 15 bases. Germline CDR1 and CDR2: ENHRY and SYGVKD. Trimming took 0 bases from V and 1 from J; bases not matched to a gene: 0. The CDR3 has 18 amino acids. The CDR3 loop reads CAISESGLAGGNTGELFF. In DNA form, the CDR3 reads TGTGCCATCAGTGAGTCGGGACTAGCGGGAGGGAACACCGGGGAGCTGTTTTTT.

The sample holds a few counts of this clone. This sequence joins TRBV2 and TRBJ1-5; 9 bases fit TRBD1. The V and J ends lost 6 bases and 5 bases, in that order; junction bases with no gene match: 2. CDR3 length: 13 amino acids. Germline V gene sequence: CDR1 SNHLY, CDR2 FYNNEI. The CDR3 sequence: CASSWTGDQPQHF. The DNA of the CDR3 is TGTGCCAGCAGCTGGACAGGGGATCAGCCCCAGCATTTT.